These 3 T cell receptor beta chains came from one sample sequenced in a study of T cell responses to AZD1222 COVID-19 vaccine. Data came from immunoSEQ multiplex PCR; TCRdb stores just in-frame clones and leaves some out. The table shows over 120,000 clones, with around nine tenths occurring only once. The input for sequencing was peripheral blood, taken on day 0 of AZD1222 vaccination. These TCRs come from an adult in good health.

The chain joins TRBV24-1 to TRBJ1-2; TRBD1 agrees at 7 bases. The CDR3 length is 16 residues. The germline gives CDR1 KGHDR, CDR2 SFDVKD. The V and J ends lost 2 bases and 4 bases, in that order; junction bases with no gene match: 9. CDR3 sequence (DNA): TGTGCCACCAGTGATTATGGGACAGAAGATTTCTATGGCTACACCTTC. Translated: CATSDYGTEDFYGYTF.

The CDR3 sequence is CASTEIAGGPGETQYF. Here the CDR3 DNA reads TGTGCCAGCACCGAAATAGCGGGAGGGCCGGGAGAGACCCAGTACTTC. V is TRBV11-2 and J is TRBJ2-5, with 11 bases that match TRBD2. CDR1 is SGHAT and CDR2 is FQNNGV in the germline V gene. The CDR3 runs 16 residues. Losses at the gene ends were 7 bases for V and 4 bases for J; bases not matched to a gene: 11.

This chain links TRBV4-1 with TRBJ1-1; 7 nucleotides align to TRBD1. Germline CDR1 reads MGHRA; CDR2 reads YSYEKL. CDR3 size: 14 residues. Trimming took 2 bases from V and 8 from J; bases not matched to a gene: 8. The CDR3 protein is CASSQRTPGQEAFF. CDR3 in DNA: TGCGCCAGCAGCCAACGTACTCCGGGACAGGAAGCTTTCTTT.